The present entry profiles one T cell receptor beta chain with its context. This entry comes from a study of T cell repertoires in MIS-A myocarditis. Here immunoSEQ multiplex PCR was the method, and the copy in TCRdb shows in-frame clones only, minus some. The sample yields several thousand clones, 78% seen once. This receptor was obtained from a man aged 18 to 29 with fulminant myocarditis from multisystem inflammatory syndrome in adults (MIS-A) after COVID-19. Sequencing was done on a sample of right inferior lung lobe tissue obtained at autopsy.

CDR3 amino acids: CASSLLGQGGNTIYF. CDR3 coding DNA: TGTGCCAGCAGCTTATTAGGACAAGGGGGAAACACCATATATTTT. The chain carries TRBV7-8 and TRBJ1-3; tentatively, D is TRBD1 (5 bases). The V end lost 2 bases, the J end lost 4 bases, and 12 bases lay between the germline ends. This CDR3 has 15 amino acids. Germline-derived CDR1 and CDR2 are SGHVS and FQNEAQ.